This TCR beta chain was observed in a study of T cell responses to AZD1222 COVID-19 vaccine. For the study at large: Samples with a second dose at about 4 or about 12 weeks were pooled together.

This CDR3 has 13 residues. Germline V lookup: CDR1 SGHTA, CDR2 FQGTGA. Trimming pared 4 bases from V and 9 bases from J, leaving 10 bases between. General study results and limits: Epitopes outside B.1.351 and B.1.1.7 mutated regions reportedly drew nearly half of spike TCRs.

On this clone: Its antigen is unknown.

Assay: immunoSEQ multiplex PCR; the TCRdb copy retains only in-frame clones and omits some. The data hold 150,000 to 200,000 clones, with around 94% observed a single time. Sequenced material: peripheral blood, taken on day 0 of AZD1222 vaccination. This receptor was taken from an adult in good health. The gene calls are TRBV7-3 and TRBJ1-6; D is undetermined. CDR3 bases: TGTGCCAGCAGCTCCACAATGTTTTCACCCCTCCACTTT. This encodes CASSSTMFSPLHF.